What follows are 12 T cell receptor beta chains derived from one specimen sequenced in a study of blood T cell repertoires in COVID-19. Clones were read by immunoSEQ multiplex PCR, and TCRdb kept only the in-frame ones, dropping some. This table has 150,000 or so clones, 85% to 90% appearing once. The specimen was peripheral blood. The receptors were gathered from a man aged 18 to 35 with COVID-19, enrolled during active disease.

V is TRBV7-2 and J is TRBJ2-2; 12 nucleotides align to TRBD1. Trimming cost V 6 bases and J 5 bases; bases outside gene matches: 4. Per germline, CDR1 SGHTA and CDR2 FQGNSA. This CDR3 region has 15 residues. CDR3 sequence (DNA): TGTGCCAGCAGAAGGGACAGGGGGCGTACCGGGGAGCTGTTTTTT. As protein: CASRRDRGRTGELFF.

This clone was counted only a few times. The chain employs TRBV28 and TRBJ1-1; tentative D call: TRBD1 (5 bases). Germline lookup yields CDR1 MDHEN and CDR2 SYDVKM. Trimming removed 5 bases at V and 5 bases at J, with 12 bases between. The CDR3 totals 13 residues. DNA of the CDR3: TGTGCCAGCAGTCCCATTAAGGGGACTGAAGCTTTCTTT. This sequence encodes CASSPIKGTEAFF.

The chain carries TRBV18 and TRBJ1-2; perhaps TRBD1 as D (6 bases). Germline assignment: CDR1 KGHSH and CDR2 LQKENI. V was pared by 4 bases and J by 8 bases, with 23 bases between. This CDR3 has 16 amino acids. CDR3 in amino acids: CASSQEQGLGLEGYTF. The CDR3, as DNA: TGTGCCAGCTCACAGGAACAGGGCCTTGGCCTTGAGGGCTACACCTTC.

The chain employs TRBV6-1 and TRBJ1-5; weak D call: TRBD1 (5 bases). Trimming removed 2 bases at V and 7 bases at J, with 21 bases between. Germline V gene data show CDR1 as MNHNS and CDR2 as SASEGT. CDR3 length: 17 residues. The CDR3 reads CASSEFRPGREEQPQHF. The CDR3 nucleotides read TGTGCCAGCAGTGAATTCCGGCCAGGGAGGGAAGAACAGCCCCAGCATTTT.

The V call is TRBV24-1, the J call TRBJ2-3; tentatively, D is TRBD2 (6 bases). Trimming removed 11 bases from V and 1 base from J, with 12 bases in between. Germline V gene sequence: CDR1 KGHDR, CDR2 SFDVKD. The CDR3 sequence is 13 residues long. CDR3 bases: TGTGCCAGCGGGAAGTTGGGCACAGATACGCAGTATTTT. Protein: CASGKLGTDTQYF.

This chain links TRBV12-5 with TRBJ2-5; D is unclear. This CDR3 has 13 residues. Per germline, CDR1 LGHNT and CDR2 FRNRAP. Trimming removed 1 base from V and 5 bases from J, with 8 bases in between. The CDR3 nucleotides are TGTGCTAGTGGTTTGGGCAGATGGGAGACCCAGTACTTC. Translation gives CASGLGRWETQYF.

This chain uses TRBV5-1 with TRBJ2-5; the match to TRBD2 covers 7 bases. Germline CDR1 reads SGHRS; CDR2 reads YFSETQ. Losses at the gene ends were 0 bases for V and 3 bases for J; bases not matched to a gene: 14. This CDR3 is 18 amino acids long. CDR3: CASSLGSVAGPREETQYF. The CDR3 DNA follows: TGCGCCAGCAGCTTGGGGTCGGTAGCGGGCCCCCGGGAAGAGACCCAGTACTTC.

V gene TRBV24-1 combines with J gene TRBJ2-1, with 7 bases aligning to TRBD2. Germline values: CDR1 KGHDR, CDR2 SFDVKD. The CDR3 is 15 residues long. The V gene end was trimmed by 2 bases and the J gene end by 13 bases; junction bases not matched to a gene: 13. The CDR3 loop reads CATSDSSGTTWEQFF. The CDR3 coding sequence is TGTGCCACCAGTGATTCAAGCGGGACTACCTGGGAACAGTTCTTC.

V and J are TRBV29-1 and TRBJ2-2, with D unclear. Trimming left V 1 base short and J 5 bases short, with 5 bases between. This CDR3 is built from 12 residues. Germline V CDR1 and CDR2: SQVTM, ANQGSEA. CDR3 sequence (DNA): TGCAGCGTTGAAGGGCTGACCGGGGAGCTGTTTTTT. Encoded protein: CSVEGLTGELFF.

The chain recombines TRBV5-6 with TRBJ1-6; the match to TRBD1 covers 9 bases. This CDR3 is 15 amino acids long. Germline trimming cut 4 bases from V and 7 bases from J; bases unmatched to any gene: 6. Looked up from germline, CDR1 is SGHDT and CDR2 is YYEEEE. The DNA for the CDR3 is TGTGCCAGCAGCGTCGGGACAGGGTTCAATTCACCCCTCCACTTT. This translates into CASSVGTGFNSPLHF.

The chain is built from TRBV24-1 and TRBJ2-3, with a tentative D call TRBD2 (7 bases). The CDR3 covers 15 residues. The ends were cut back, 7 bases at V and 0 bases at J, with 13 bases in the middle. Per germline, CDR1 KGHDR and CDR2 SFDVKD. DNA for the CDR3: TGTGCCACCAGGAGGGGGGGACTTAGCACAGATACGCAGTATTTT. Its protein is CATRRGGLSTDTQYF.

This clone was detected only once. The V and J genes are TRBV7-3 and TRBJ2-3, with D perhaps TRBD1 (6 bases). Germline V gene lookup returns CDR1 SGHTA and CDR2 FQGTGA. Trimming removed 5 bases from V and 3 bases from J, with 9 bases in between. The CDR3 runs to 13 residues. Here the CDR3 reads CASSLDRTDTQYF. Here the CDR3 DNA reads TGTGCCAGCAGCCTTGACAGGACAGATACGCAGTATTTT.